This record covers a single T cell receptor (beta chain). This sample stems from a study of blood T cell repertoires in COVID-19. Study at large: PBMCs, B-cell-depleted T cells, or T cells were the source of the cDNA or gDNA that made up the material.

The authors' processing: Amplification from reference gene primers served as the basis for estimated nucleated cell counts. Here immunoSEQ multiplex PCR was the method, and the copy in TCRdb shows in-frame clones only, minus some. Clone size and V and J calls were adopted from that table, with D and trimming inferred from the DNA. The table shows under 350,000 clones, with around 87% occurring only once. The germline V and J ends were trimmed by 5 bases and 4 bases, with 9 bases remaining between them. CDR1 is SGHNT, CDR2 YYREEE, per germline (reference sequence). This CDR3 comprises 13 residues. This sequence was found in a man aged 65 to 85 with acute or convalescent COVID-19. The sample was peripheral blood. This rearrangement joins TRBV5-4 to TRBJ1-4; possibly TRBD1 for D (5 bases). The CDR3 is CASSPTVNEKLFF. CDR3 DNA sequence: TGTGCCAGCAGTCCGACAGTTAATGAAAAACTGTTTTTT.